The clone carrying this T cell receptor (beta chain) was seen once. The sample is drawn from a study of T-cell memory formation after mild COVID-19. TCRdb independently ran MiXCR on the 5' RACE reads; one entry per CDR3 protein. The sample lists roughly 310,000 distinct CDR3 sequences; roughly 15% were seen once. The CDR3 loop spans 13 amino acids. Looked up from germline, CDR1 is SQVTM and CDR2 is ANQGSEA. The ends lost 7 bases at V and 7 bases at J; junction bases unmatched: 4. The rearrangement joins TRBV29-1 to TRBJ1-4, with TRBD1 matching 12 bases. This clonotype was sampled from a man between 18 and 29 years old who had mild COVID-19 (a few samples of this study predate the infection). Cell type and time point are not known. The sequenced sample consisted of PBMCs or a T cell subset sorted from them (not recorded which). The CDR3 bases are TGCAGCGCCCCGGGACAGGGGGCTGAAAAACTGTTTTTT. Amino acid sequence: CSAPGQGAEKLFF.